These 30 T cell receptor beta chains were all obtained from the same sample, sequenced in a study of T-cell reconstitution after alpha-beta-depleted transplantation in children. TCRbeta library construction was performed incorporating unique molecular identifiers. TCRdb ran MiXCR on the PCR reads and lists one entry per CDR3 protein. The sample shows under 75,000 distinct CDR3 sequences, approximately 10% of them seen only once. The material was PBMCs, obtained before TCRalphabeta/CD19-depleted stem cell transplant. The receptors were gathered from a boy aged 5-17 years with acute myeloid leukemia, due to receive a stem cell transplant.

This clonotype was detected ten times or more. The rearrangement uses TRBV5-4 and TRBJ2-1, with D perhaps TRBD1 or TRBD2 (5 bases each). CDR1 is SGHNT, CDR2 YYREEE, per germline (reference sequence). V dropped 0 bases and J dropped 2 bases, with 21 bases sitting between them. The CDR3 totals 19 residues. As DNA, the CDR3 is TGTGCCAGCAGCTTGGGGGGACGGACCCGCGGCAGGACCTACAATGAGCAGTTCTTC. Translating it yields CASSLGGRTRGRTYNEQFF.

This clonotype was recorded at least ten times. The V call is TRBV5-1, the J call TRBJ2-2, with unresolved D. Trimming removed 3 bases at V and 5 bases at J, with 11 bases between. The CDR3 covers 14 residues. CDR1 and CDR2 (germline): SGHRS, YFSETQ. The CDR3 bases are TGCGCCAGCAGCTCCCTCCTGGGAACCGGGGAGCTGTTTTTT. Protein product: CASSSLLGTGELFF.

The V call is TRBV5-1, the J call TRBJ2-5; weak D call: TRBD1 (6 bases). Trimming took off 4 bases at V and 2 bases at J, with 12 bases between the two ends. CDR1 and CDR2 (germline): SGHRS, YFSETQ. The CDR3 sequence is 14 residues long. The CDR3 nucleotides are TGCGCCAGCAGCCCCTGGGGACAACAAGAGACCCAGTACTTC. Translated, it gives CASSPWGQQETQYF.

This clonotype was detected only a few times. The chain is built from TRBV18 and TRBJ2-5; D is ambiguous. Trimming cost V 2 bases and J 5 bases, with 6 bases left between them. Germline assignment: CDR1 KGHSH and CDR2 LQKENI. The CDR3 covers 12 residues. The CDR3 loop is CASSPGGETQYF. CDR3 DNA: TGTGCCAGCTCACCAGGCGGCGAGACCCAGTACTTC.

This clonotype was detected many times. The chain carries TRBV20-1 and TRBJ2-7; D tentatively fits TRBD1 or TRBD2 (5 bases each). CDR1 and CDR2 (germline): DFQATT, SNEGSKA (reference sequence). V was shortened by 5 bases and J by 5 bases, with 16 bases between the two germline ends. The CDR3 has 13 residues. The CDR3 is CSAHGTQINEQYF. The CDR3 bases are TGCAGTGCTCACGGGACGCAGATCAACGAGCAGTACTTC.

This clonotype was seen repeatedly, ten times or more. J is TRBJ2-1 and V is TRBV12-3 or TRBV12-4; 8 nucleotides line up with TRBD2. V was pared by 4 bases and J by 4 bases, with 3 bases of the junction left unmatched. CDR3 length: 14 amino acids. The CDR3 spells CASSYSGVYNEQFF. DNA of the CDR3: TGTGCCAGCAGTTATAGCGGGGTTTACAATGAGCAGTTCTTC.

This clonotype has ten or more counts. CDR3 nucleotides: TGTGCCACCAGTGATTGGCCGGGACAGGGTTACAACTATGGCTACACCTTC. Residues: CATSDWPGQGYNYGYTF. This rearrangement joins TRBV24-1 to TRBJ1-2; 9 nucleotides align to TRBD1. Germline V gene data show CDR1 as KGHDR and CDR2 as SFDVKD. V shed 2 bases, J shed 2 bases, and the junction held 8 bases outside the gene matches. This CDR3 has 17 amino acids.

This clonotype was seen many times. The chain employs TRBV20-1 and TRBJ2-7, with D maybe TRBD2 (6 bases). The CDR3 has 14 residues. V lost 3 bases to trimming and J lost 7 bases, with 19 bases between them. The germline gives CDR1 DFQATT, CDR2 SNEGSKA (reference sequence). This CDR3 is CSARIPGTPIEQYF. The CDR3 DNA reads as TGCAGTGCTAGGATACCCGGGACTCCCATAGAGCAGTACTTC.

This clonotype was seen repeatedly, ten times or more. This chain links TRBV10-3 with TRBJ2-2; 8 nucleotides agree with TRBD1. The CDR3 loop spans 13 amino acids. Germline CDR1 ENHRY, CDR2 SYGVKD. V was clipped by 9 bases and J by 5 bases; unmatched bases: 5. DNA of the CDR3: TGTGCCATTCAGGGGGCGAGGACCGGGGAGCTGTTTTTT. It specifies CAIQGARTGELFF.

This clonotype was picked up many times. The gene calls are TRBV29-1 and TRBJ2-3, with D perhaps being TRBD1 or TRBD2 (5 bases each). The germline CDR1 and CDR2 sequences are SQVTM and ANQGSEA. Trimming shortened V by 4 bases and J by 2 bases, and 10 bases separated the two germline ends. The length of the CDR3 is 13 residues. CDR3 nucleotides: TGCAGCGTTGTCGGGGCGAACACAGATACGCAGTATTTT. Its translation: CSVVGANTDTQYF.

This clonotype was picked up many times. CDR3 protein: CASRISGRSVEQFF. The DNA for the CDR3 is TGTGCCAGCAGGATCAGCGGGAGGAGCGTCGAGCAGTTCTTC. V is TRBV12-3 or TRBV12-4 and J is TRBJ2-1; 9 bases match TRBD2. With 6 bases clipped from V and 10 bases from J, the junction kept 10 bases outside the gene matches. The CDR3 length is 14 residues.

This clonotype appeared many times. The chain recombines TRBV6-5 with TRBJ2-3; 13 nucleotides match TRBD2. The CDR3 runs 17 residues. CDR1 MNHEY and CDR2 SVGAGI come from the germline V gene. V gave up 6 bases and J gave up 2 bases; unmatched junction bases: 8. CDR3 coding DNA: TGTGCCAGCAGCACTGGGACTAGCGGGAAATACACAGATACGCAGTATTTT. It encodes CASSTGTSGKYTDTQYF.

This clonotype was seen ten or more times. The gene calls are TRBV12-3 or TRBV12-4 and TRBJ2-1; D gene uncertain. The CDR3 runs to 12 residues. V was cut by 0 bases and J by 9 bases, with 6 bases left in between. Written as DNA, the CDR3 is TGTGCCAGCAGTTTAGCGTTAGTTGAGCAGTTCTTC. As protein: CASSLALVEQFF.

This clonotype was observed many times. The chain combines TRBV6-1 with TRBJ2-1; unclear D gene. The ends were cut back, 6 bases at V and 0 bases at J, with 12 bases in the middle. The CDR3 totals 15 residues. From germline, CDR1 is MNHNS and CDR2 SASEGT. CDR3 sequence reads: CASSPTLSSYNEQFF. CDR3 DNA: TGTGCCAGCAGCCCCACTTTGAGCTCCTACAATGAGCAGTTCTTC.

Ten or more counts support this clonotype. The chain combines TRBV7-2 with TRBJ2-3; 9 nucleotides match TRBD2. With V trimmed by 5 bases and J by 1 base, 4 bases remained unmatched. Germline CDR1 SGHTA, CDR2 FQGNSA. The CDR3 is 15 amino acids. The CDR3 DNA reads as TGTGCCAGCAGCCCTCGACTAGCGGGCACAGATACGCAGTATTTT. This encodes CASSPRLAGTDTQYF.

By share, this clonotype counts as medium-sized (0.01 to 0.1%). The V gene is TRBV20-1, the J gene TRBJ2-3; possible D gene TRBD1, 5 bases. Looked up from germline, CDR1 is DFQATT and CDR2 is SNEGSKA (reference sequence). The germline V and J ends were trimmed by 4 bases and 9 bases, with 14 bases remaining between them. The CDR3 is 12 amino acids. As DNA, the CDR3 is TGCAGTGCTAATTTTCGGTGGGGCACGCAGTATTTT. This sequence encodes CSANFRWGTQYF.

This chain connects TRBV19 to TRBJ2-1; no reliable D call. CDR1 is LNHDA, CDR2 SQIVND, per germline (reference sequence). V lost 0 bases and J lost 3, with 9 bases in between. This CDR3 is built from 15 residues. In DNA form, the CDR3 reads TGTGCCAGTAGTATAGAGGCCCAGAACTACAATGAGCAGTTCTTC. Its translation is CASSIEAQNYNEQFF.

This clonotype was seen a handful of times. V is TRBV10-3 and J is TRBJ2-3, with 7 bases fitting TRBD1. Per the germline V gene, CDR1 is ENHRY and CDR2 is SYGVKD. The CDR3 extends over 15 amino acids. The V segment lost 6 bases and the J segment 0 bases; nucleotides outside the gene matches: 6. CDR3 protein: CAISSGQKSTDTQYF. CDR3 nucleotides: TGTGCCATCAGCTCGGGACAGAAAAGCACAGATACGCAGTATTTT.

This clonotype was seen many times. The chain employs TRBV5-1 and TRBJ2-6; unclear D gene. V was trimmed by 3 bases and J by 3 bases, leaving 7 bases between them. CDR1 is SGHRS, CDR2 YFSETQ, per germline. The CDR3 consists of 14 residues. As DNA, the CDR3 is TGCGCCAGCAGCTCGCGAGGTGGGGCCAACGTCCTGACTTTC. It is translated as CASSSRGGANVLTF.

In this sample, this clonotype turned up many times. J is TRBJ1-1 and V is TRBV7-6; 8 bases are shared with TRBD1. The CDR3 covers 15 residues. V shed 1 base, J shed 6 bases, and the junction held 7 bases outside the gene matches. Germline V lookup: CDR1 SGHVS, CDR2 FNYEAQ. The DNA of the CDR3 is TGTGCCAGCAGCTTAGGCGCAGGGGGCGCCGCTGAAGCTTTCTTT. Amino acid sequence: CASSLGAGGAAEAFF.

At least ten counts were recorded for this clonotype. The CDR3 DNA sequence: TGTGCCAGCAGCTTACTGGAGACAGGTGAAGCTTTCTTT. It translates to CASSLLETGEAFF. The chain carries TRBV7-6 and TRBJ1-1; tentative D call: TRBD1 (6 bases). The CDR3 is 13 amino acids. V was trimmed by 2 bases and J by 7 bases, leaving 11 bases between them. Germline CDR1 reads SGHVS; CDR2 reads FNYEAQ. The full variable domain, in which reference TRBV7-6 and TRBJ1-1 provide the parts outside the CDR3, is GAGVSQSPRYKVTKRGQDVALRCDPISGHVSLYWYRQALGQGPEFLTYFNYEAQQDKSGLPNDRFSAERPEGSISTLTIQRTEQRDSAMYRCASSLLETGEAFFGQGTRLTVV.

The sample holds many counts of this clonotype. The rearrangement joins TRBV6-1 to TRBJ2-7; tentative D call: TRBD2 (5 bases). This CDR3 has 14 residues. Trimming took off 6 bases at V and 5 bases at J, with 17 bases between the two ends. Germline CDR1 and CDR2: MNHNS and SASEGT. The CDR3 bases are TGTGCCAGCAGCCCCCCACCGGACTTGCACGAGCAGTACTTC. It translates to CASSPPPDLHEQYF.

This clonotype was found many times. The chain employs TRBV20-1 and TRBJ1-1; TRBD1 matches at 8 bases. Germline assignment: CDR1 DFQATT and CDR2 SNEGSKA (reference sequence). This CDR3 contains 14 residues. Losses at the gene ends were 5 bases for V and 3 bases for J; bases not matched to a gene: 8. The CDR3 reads CSAEGATGDTEAFF. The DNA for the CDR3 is TGCAGTGCTGAAGGAGCGACAGGGGACACTGAAGCTTTCTTT.

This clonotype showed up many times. CDR3 nucleotide sequence: TGCAGTGCTAGATCACCGACGCCCTCCTACGAGCAGTACTTC. Its translation is CSARSPTPSYEQYF. This sequence joins TRBV20-1 and TRBJ2-7; D unclear. Germline values: CDR1 DFQATT, CDR2 SNEGSKA (reference sequence). This CDR3 has 14 amino acids. The V end lost 2 bases, the J end lost 0 bases, and 11 bases lay between the germline ends.

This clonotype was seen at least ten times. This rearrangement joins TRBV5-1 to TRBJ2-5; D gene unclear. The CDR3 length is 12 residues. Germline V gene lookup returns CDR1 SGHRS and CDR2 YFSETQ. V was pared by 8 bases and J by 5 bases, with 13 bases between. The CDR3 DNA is TGCGCCAGTTATGATATTGGGGAGACCCAGTACTTC. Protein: CASYDIGETQYF.

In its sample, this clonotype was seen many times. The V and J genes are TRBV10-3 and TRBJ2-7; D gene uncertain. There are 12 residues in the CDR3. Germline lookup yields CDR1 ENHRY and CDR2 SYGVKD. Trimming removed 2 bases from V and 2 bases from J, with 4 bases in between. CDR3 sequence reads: CAISELAYEQYF. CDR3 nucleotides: TGTGCCATCAGTGAGCTAGCCTACGAGCAGTACTTC.

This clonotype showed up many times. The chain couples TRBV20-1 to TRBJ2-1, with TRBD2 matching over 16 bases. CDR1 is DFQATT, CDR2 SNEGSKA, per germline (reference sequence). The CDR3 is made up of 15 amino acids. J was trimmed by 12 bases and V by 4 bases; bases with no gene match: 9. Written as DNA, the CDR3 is TGCAGTGCTACGGCGGGACTAGCGGGGGGGCCGGGGCAGTTCTTC. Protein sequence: CSATAGLAGGPGQFF.

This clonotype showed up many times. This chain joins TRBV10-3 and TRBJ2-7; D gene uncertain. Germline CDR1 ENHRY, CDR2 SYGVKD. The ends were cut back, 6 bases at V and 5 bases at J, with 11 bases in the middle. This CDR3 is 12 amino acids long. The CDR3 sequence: CAISQVANEQYF. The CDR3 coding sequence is TGTGCCATCAGCCAGGTAGCTAACGAGCAGTACTTC.

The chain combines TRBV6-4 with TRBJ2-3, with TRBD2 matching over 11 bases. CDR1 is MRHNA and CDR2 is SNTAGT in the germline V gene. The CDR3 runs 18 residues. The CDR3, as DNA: TGTACCCGCAGTTACACCTTCACTAGCGGGAGATCCCCAGATACGCAGTATTTT. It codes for CTRSYTFTSGRSPDTQYF.

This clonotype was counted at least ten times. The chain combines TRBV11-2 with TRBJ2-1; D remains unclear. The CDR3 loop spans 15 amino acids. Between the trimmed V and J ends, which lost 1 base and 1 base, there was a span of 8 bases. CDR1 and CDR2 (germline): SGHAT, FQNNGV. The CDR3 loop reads CASSLGLSSYNEQFF. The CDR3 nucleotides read TGTGCCAGCAGCTTAGGGTTAAGTTCCTACAATGAGCAGTTCTTC.